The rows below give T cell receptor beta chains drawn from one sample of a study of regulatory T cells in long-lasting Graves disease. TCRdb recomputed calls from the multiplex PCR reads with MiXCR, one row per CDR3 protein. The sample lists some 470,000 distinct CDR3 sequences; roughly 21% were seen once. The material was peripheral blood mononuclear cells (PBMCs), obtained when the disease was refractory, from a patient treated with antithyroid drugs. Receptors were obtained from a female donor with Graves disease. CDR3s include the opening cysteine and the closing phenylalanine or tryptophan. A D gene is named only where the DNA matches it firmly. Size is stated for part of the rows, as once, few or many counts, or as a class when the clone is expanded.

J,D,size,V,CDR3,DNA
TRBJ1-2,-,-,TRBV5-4,CASSLERLGYTF,TGTGCCAGCAGCTTGGAACGGCTTGGCTACACCTTC
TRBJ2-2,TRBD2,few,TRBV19,CASSTPPGLSTGELFF,TGTGCCAGTAGTACCCCGCCGGGACTAAGCACCGGGGAGCTGTTTTTT
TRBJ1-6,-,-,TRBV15,CATSRDRRENSPLHF,TGTGCCACCAGCAGAGATAGGCGGGAGAATTCACCCCTCCACTTT
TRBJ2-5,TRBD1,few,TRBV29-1,CSVPPQGASGTQYF,TGCAGCGTCCCCCCTCAGGGGGCGTCGGGGACCCAGTACTTC
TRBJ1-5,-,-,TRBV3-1,CASSHGGLQPQHF,TGTGCCAGCAGCCACGGTGGGCTTCAGCCCCAGCATTTT
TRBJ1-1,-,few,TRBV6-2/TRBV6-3,CASSFQTRANTEAFF,TGTGCCAGCAGTTTCCAGACACGGGCGAACACTGAAGCTTTCTTT
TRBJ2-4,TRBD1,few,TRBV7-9,CASSLGTGMGAKNIQYF,TGTGCCAGCAGCTTAGGGACAGGGATGGGAGCCAAAAACATTCAGTACTTC
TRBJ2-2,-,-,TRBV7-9,CASSSPGRTNTGELFF,TGTGCCAGCAGCTCCCCGGGCAGGACGAACACCGGGGAGCTGTTTTTT
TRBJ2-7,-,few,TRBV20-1,CSARDEAGPYEQYF,TGCAGTGCTAGAGATGAGGCCGGACCCTACGAGCAGTACTTC
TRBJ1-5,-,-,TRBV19,CASSLGGLLRDQPQHF,TGTGCCAGTAGTCTCGGGGGCCTCCTCAGGGATCAGCCCCAGCATTTT